One and the same sample provided the 12 T cell receptor beta chains below, sequenced in a study of patients and donors after allogeneic stem cell transplantation. TCRdb independently ran MiXCR on the RT-PCR reads; one entry per CDR3 protein. The sample carries 800,000 to 1,000,000 distinct CDR3 sequences, 15% to 20% recorded once. Sequences were obtained from blood, either unsorted or a sorted T cell fraction (not recorded which). The receptors shown here come from a human donor who was either an allogeneic HSCT recipient or a stem cell or donor lymphocyte infusion donor (not recorded which). It is not recorded whose cells these are; they may come from a transplant donor.

The genes are TRBV20-1 and TRBJ1-2; D is uncertain. The ends were cut back, 0 bases at V and 7 bases at J, with 12 bases in the middle. The CDR3 consists of 13 residues. Per the germline V gene, CDR1 is DFQATT and CDR2 is SNEGSKA (reference sequence). The CDR3 nucleotides read TGCAGTGCTAGAGATAATGTCGCGAGTGGCTACACCTTC. It translates to CSARDNVASGYTF.

The CDR3 DNA follows: TGCAGCGTTGCAGCGGGAAATACTGAAGCTTTCTTT. It encodes CSVAAGNTEAFF. The rearrangement uses TRBV29-1 and TRBJ1-1; D not resolved. This CDR3 contains 12 residues. V dropped 4 bases and J dropped 5 bases, with 11 bases sitting between them. The germline V gene encodes CDR1 SQVTM and CDR2 ANQGSEA.

The CDR3 DNA follows: TGTGCCATCAGTGGGTTGTCGCCCGGGACGGGAAACTATGGCTACACCTTC. This gives the protein CAISGLSPGTGNYGYTF. V gene TRBV10-3 combines with J gene TRBJ1-2; D might be TRBD1 (5 bases). V gave up 4 bases and J gave up 2 bases, with 20 bases separating them. Germline V gene data show CDR1 as ENHRY and CDR2 as SYGVKD. The CDR3 totals 17 residues.

The chain carries TRBV4-3 and TRBJ2-1; 9 positions match TRBD1. Germline lookup yields CDR1 LGHNA and CDR2 YSLEER. Losses at the gene ends were 5 bases for V and 10 bases for J; bases not matched to a gene: 12. The CDR3 has 15 residues. The DNA for the CDR3 is TGCGCCAGCAGCGCCGCCGGGACAGGGTCATGGGAGCAGTTCTTC. It is translated as CASSAAGTGSWEQFF.

The V call is TRBV12-3 or TRBV12-4, the J call TRBJ1-5, with D hard to call. Trimming took off 6 bases at V and 7 bases at J, with 10 bases between the two ends. The CDR3 totals 12 residues. The CDR3: CASSPLKQPQHF. CDR3 sequence (DNA): TGTGCCAGCAGCCCGCTTAAACAGCCCCAGCATTTT.

The CDR3 DNA sequence: TGTGCCAGTAGGGCCGGGACAGGGGGGACCACTGAAGCTTTCTTT. Amino acids: CASRAGTGGTTEAFF. V usage is TRBV19 and J usage is TRBJ1-1, with 11 nucleotides matching TRBD1. The CDR3 covers 15 residues. Per germline, CDR1 LNHDA and CDR2 SQIVND (reference sequence). The V and J ends lost 6 bases and 4 bases, in that order; junction bases with no gene match: 7.

V is TRBV14 and J is TRBJ2-1; 10 nucleotides line up with TRBD1. CDR1 and CDR2 (germline): SGHDN, FVKESK. This CDR3 is 17 amino acids long. V dropped 4 bases and J dropped 7; count of bases not matched to a gene: 13. The CDR3 DNA reads as TGTGCCAGCAGCCGAGAAACCGGGACAGGGGTGGGGAATGAGCAGTTCTTC. It is translated as CASSRETGTGVGNEQFF.

The CDR3 sequence is CASSAERYNEQFF. For the CDR3, the DNA is TGTGCCAGCAGCGCCGAGCGATACAATGAGCAGTTCTTC. The chain joins TRBV9 to TRBJ2-1; no clear D. This CDR3 spans 13 amino acids. Germline assignment: CDR1 SGDLS and CDR2 YYNGEE. The ends were cut back, 3 bases at V and 4 bases at J, with 8 bases in the middle.

The chain combines TRBV30 with TRBJ2-1; D uncertain. The germline V and J ends were trimmed by 3 bases and 10 bases, with 10 bases remaining between them. CDR3 size: 11 residues. CDR1 GTSNPN and CDR2 SVGIG come from the germline V gene (reference sequence). CDR3: CAWRDPWEQFF. The CDR3 DNA sequence: TGTGCCTGGAGGGACCCGTGGGAGCAGTTCTTC.

This clonotype came up a few times. The chain recombines TRBV3-1 with TRBJ1-1, with a weak D call TRBD1 (6 bases). The CDR3 loop spans 14 amino acids. CDR1 and CDR2 from the germline V gene are LGHDT and YNNKEL (reference sequence). V lost 1 base and J lost 9, with 15 bases in between. The CDR3 DNA is TGTGCCAGCAGCCAAGCCCAGGGGCCCTCCCAAGCTTTCTTT. This translates into CASSQAQGPSQAFF.

This chain connects TRBV5-6 to TRBJ1-1; tentative D call: TRBD1 (6 bases). CDR1 and CDR2 from the germline V gene are SGHDT and YYEEEE. The CDR3 totals 15 residues. Trimming pared 1 base from V and 7 bases from J, leaving 17 bases between. The CDR3 coding sequence is TGTGCCAGCAGCTTGCAGGGGCGGGAATGGGATGAAGCTTTCTTT. Translating gives CASSLQGREWDEAFF.

This clonotype was picked up many times. The chain has TRBV12-3 or TRBV12-4 and TRBJ1-3, with D perhaps TRBD1 (5 bases). This CDR3 has 14 amino acids. The V and J ends lost 6 bases and 0 bases respectively, with 9 bases between them. CDR3 protein: CASRGTGSGNTIYF. The CDR3 DNA reads TGTGCCAGCAGAGGGACTGGCTCTGGAAACACCATATATTTT.